This T cell receptor (beta chain) was obtained from a study of OX40 agonist ivuxolimab in advanced cancers. Background on the study: Every 2 weeks, patients got intravenous ivuxolimab at one of six dose levels (0.01-10 mg/kg). General study findings and limits: Clonal expansion from baseline to week 6 occurred in both CD4+ and CD8+ T cells. Relatively little clonal expansion, among the lowest observed, appeared in partial responders at 0.1-3.0 mg/kg.

About this clone itself: The antigen is undetermined.

CDR1 and CDR2 from the germline V gene are SEHNR and FQNEAQ (reference sequence). The CDR3 sequence is 15 residues long. Trimming removed 3 bases from V and 4 bases from J, with 16 bases in between. Sequenced by immunoSEQ multiplex PCR; TCRdb stores in-frame clones only, minus some. The sample carries under 95,000 clones, 87% recorded once. The sequence came from an adult with an advanced solid tumor such as melanoma, head and neck, liver or kidney cancer. This chain uses TRBV7-9 with TRBJ2-7; D might be TRBD2 (6 bases). Sequenced here: CD4+ or CD8+ T cells sorted from blood, sampled in a trial of the OX40 agonist ivuxolimab. The CDR3 region is CASSLEGGSNYEQYF. The CDR3 DNA follows: TGTGCCAGCAGCTTGGAGGGTGGCTCAAATTACGAGCAGTACTTC.